The 28 T cell receptor beta chains in this list originate from one sample, sequenced in a study of blood T cell repertoires in COVID-19. The assay was immunoSEQ multiplex PCR, and TCRdb's table has in-frame clones only and misses some. The sample shows 330,000 or so clones, around 87% of them seen only once. The sample was PBMCs or T cells enriched from blood (not recorded which). The receptors come from a middle-aged man in a cohort exposed to, infected with or recovered from COVID-19 (not recorded which).

This sequence joins TRBV10-3 and TRBJ1-4; D uncertain. V shed 10 bases and J shed 6 bases, with 9 bases lying between them. Germline assignment: CDR1 ENHRY and CDR2 SYGVKD. This CDR3 is 11 amino acids long. In DNA form, the CDR3 reads TGTGCCACCAAGGGAGATGAAAAACTGTTTTTT. Its protein product is CATKGDEKLFF.

The chain joins TRBV9 to TRBJ2-1, with 11 bases aligning to TRBD1. The germline CDR1 and CDR2 sequences are SGDLS and YYNGEE. The junction had 4 bases not matched to a gene; V was cut back by 0 bases and J by 8 bases. This CDR3 has 15 amino acids. The CDR3 sequence is CASSVGTGGMDEQFF. DNA of the CDR3: TGTGCCAGCAGCGTAGGGACAGGGGGCATGGATGAGCAGTTCTTC.

The rearrangement joins TRBV27 to TRBJ1-5; TRBD1 matches at 11 bases. Trimming took 3 bases from V and 6 from J; bases not matched to a gene: 13. CDR1 is MNHEY and CDR2 is SMNVEV in the germline V gene (reference sequence). This CDR3 spans 18 amino acids. As DNA, the CDR3 is TGTGCCAGCAGTTTGTTTGGACAGGGGGCGCTCGGAAGTCAGCCCCAGCATTTT. Its protein product is CASSLFGQGALGSQPQHF.

This clone has just a few counts. The rearrangement uses TRBV27 and TRBJ1-5; 7 nucleotides agree with TRBD1. This CDR3 has 15 amino acids. The V gene's germline CDR1 is MNHEY and CDR2 SMNVEV (reference sequence). V shed 5 bases, J shed 1 base, and the junction held 5 bases outside the gene matches. The CDR3 loop reads CASSRDRLSNQPQHF. Written as DNA, the CDR3 is TGTGCCAGCAGTCGGGACAGACTAAGCAATCAGCCCCAGCATTTT.

The chain employs TRBV6-8 and TRBJ2-7; maybe TRBD1 (5 bases). This CDR3 spans 16 amino acids. Trimming pared 2 bases from V and 1 base from J, leaving 15 bases between. Germline CDR1 is MNHGY and CDR2 is SAAAGT. The chain's CDR3 is CASSYTYRGRSYEQYF. CDR3 DNA sequence: TGTGCCAGCAGTTACACGTATAGGGGTCGTTCCTACGAGCAGTACTTC.

The gene calls are TRBV12-3 or TRBV12-4 and TRBJ2-1; no firm D call. V was shortened by 7 bases and J by 0 bases, with 7 bases between the two germline ends. This CDR3 has 13 amino acids. This CDR3 is CASTMSSYNEQFF. CDR3 in DNA: TGTGCCAGCACCATGAGCTCCTACAATGAGCAGTTCTTC.

This clone was seen once. This rearrangement joins TRBV30 to TRBJ1-5; D perhaps matches TRBD1 (6 bases). This CDR3 comprises 14 residues. Trimming shortened V by 2 bases and J by 7 bases, and 15 bases separated the two germline ends. CDR1 GTSNPN and CDR2 SVGIG come from the germline V gene (reference sequence). Written as DNA, the CDR3 is TGTGCCTGGAGTTTGATGGGGGGGCACCAGCCCCAGCATTTT. Protein product: CAWSLMGGHQPQHF. The variable domain in full, completed from reference TRBV30 and TRBJ1-5, reads SQTIHQWPATLVQPVGSPLSLECTVEGTSNPNLYWYRQAAGRGLQLLFYSVGIGQISSEVPQNLSASRPQDRQFILSSKKLLLSDSGFYLCAWSLMGGHQPQHFGDGTRLSIL.

A single count supports this clone. The same CDR3 is also encoded by other DNA sequences in this sample. This rearrangement joins TRBV7-2 to TRBJ1-1; 8 bases are shared with TRBD1. V lost 5 bases to trimming and J lost 2 bases; unmatched junction nucleotides: 7. The germline gives CDR1 SGHTA, CDR2 FQGNSA. The CDR3 has 15 residues. The CDR3 DNA reads as TGTGCCAGCAGCCCCCGGACAGGGAGAAACACTGAAGCTTTCTTT. Translated: CASSPRTGRNTEAFF.

The CDR3 DNA sequence: TGTGCCAGTAGTACCCGGGCGGGAGGTGGCATTCAGTACTTC. Its protein product is CASSTRAGGGIQYF. The chain couples TRBV19 to TRBJ2-4, with 8 bases fitting TRBD2. The V and J ends lost 4 bases and 9 bases, in that order; junction bases with no gene match: 8. Germline lookup yields CDR1 LNHDA and CDR2 SQIVND (reference sequence). The CDR3 totals 14 residues.

V gene TRBV3-1 (or the pseudogene TRBV3-2) combines with J gene TRBJ1-6, with D maybe TRBD1 (6 bases). Trimming took off 4 bases at V and 10 bases at J, with 11 bases between the two ends. The CDR3 is 13 residues long. Germline V gene data show CDR1 as LGHDT and CDR2 as YNNKEL (reference sequence). The CDR3 loop reads CASSPSGESPLHF. The DNA of the CDR3 is TGTGCCAGCAGCCCTTCAGGGGAATCACCCCTCCACTTT.

The V call is TRBV4-2, the J call TRBJ2-7; perhaps TRBD2 as D (5 bases). The germline CDR1 and CDR2 sequences are LGHNA and YNFKEQ. The CDR3 extends over 15 amino acids. The V and J ends lost 1 base and 2 bases respectively, with 12 bases between them. CDR3: CASSQGLLETYEQYF. Here the CDR3 DNA reads TGTGCCAGCAGCCAAGGCCTACTAGAAACCTACGAGCAGTACTTC.

This chain links TRBV5-8 with TRBJ2-5; 9 bases line up with TRBD1. This CDR3 region has 14 residues. Looked up from germline, CDR1 is SGHTS and CDR2 is YDEGEE. Trimming took 5 bases from V and 7 from J; bases not matched to a gene: 9. The CDR3 protein is CASRGTGKGVTQYF. CDR3 coding DNA: TGTGCCAGCAGGGGGACAGGGAAAGGTGTGACCCAGTACTTC.

J is TRBJ2-2 and V is TRBV4-1; perhaps TRBD1 as D (5 bases). V was cut by 1 base and J by 4 bases, with 7 bases left in between. This CDR3 spans 14 amino acids. Germline-derived CDR1 and CDR2 are MGHRA and YSYEKL. As DNA, the CDR3 is TGCGCCAGCAGCCAAGTCAGGGCCACCGGGGAGCTGTTTTTT. Translating gives CASSQVRATGELFF.

By sample share, this clone is medium-sized. V usage is TRBV5-8 and J usage is TRBJ1-5; no reliable D call. The CDR3 totals 14 residues. Germline values: CDR1 SGHTS, CDR2 YDEGEE. The V gene lost 3 bases and the J gene lost 6 bases, with 13 bases spanning the gap. Written as DNA, the CDR3 is TGTGCCAGCAGCTCGCCCGGGGAGGGTCAGCCCCAGCATTTT. This codes for CASSSPGEGQPQHF.

This clone was observed a single time. The chain is built from TRBV3-1 (or the pseudogene TRBV3-2) and TRBJ1-2; no definite D call. The CDR3 sequence is 14 residues long. Trimming shortened V by 0 bases and J by 8 bases, and 13 bases separated the two germline ends. CDR1 LGHDT and CDR2 YNNKEL come from the germline V gene (reference sequence). The CDR3 DNA is TGTGCCAGCAGCCAAGATCAGGATTTCTTCGGCTACACCTTC. Translating gives CASSQDQDFFGYTF.

The chain carries TRBV5-4 and TRBJ2-2, with TRBD2 identical over 13 bases. The junction had 6 bases not matched to a gene; V was cut back by 0 bases and J by 7 bases. Germline V gene sequence: CDR1 SGHNT, CDR2 YYREEE (reference sequence). This CDR3 has 17 residues. The CDR3 sequence is CASSLGGLAGRIGELFF. The CDR3 nucleotides are TGTGCCAGCAGCTTGGGGGGACTAGCGGGACGGATCGGGGAGCTGTTTTTT.

The chain uses TRBV5-4 and TRBJ2-1; possibly TRBD2 for D (7 bases). The CDR3 contains 16 residues. The V gene's germline CDR1 is SGHNT and CDR2 YYREEE (reference sequence). The V end was cut by 3 bases, the J end by 1 base, with 14 bases between. The CDR3, as DNA: TGTGCCAGCAGCTCGGAAGGGGGGGGATCCTACAATGAGCAGTTCTTC. Translated: CASSSEGGGSYNEQFF.

The chain recombines TRBV27 with TRBJ2-1; 9 bases agree with TRBD2. Losses at the gene ends were 0 bases for V and 8 bases for J; bases not matched to a gene: 8. The CDR3 runs 16 residues. Germline loops: CDR1 MNHEY, CDR2 SMNVEV (reference sequence). Here the CDR3 DNA reads TGTGCCAGCAGTTTATCGTGGACTAGCGTAGGTGATGAGCAGTTCTTC. Its protein product is CASSLSWTSVGDEQFF.

CDR3 bases: TGTGCCAGCAGCCCGGGACAGACCTATGGCTACACCTTC. Protein sequence: CASSPGQTYGYTF. V is TRBV11-2 and J is TRBJ1-2; TRBD1 matches at 7 bases. J gave up 4 bases and V 5 bases, and 4 bases lay outside the gene matches. CDR3 length: 13 amino acids. Germline CDR1 and CDR2: SGHAT and FQNNGV.

This clone has just one count. The chain has TRBV7-2 and TRBJ2-7, with D possibly being TRBD1 (6 bases). CDR3 length: 14 residues. Germline loops: CDR1 SGHTA, CDR2 FQGNSA. With 0 bases removed from V and 4 bases from J, the gap between germline ends came to 10 bases. The CDR3 loop is CASSLAQGPYEQYF. The CDR3 bases are TGTGCCAGCAGCTTAGCTCAGGGGCCGTACGAGCAGTACTTC.

The chain recombines TRBV30 with TRBJ1-3; 10 nucleotides line up with TRBD1. With V trimmed by 4 bases and J by 7 bases, 7 bases remained unmatched. Germline CDR1 reads GTSNPN; CDR2 reads SVGIG (reference sequence). The CDR3 totals 14 residues. The CDR3 region is CAWNPGQGSNTIYF. CDR3 sequence (DNA): TGTGCCTGGAACCCGGGACAGGGGTCGAACACCATATATTTT.

The chain employs TRBV28 and TRBJ1-1; no firm D call. The CDR3 runs to 14 residues. Germline CDR1 MDHEN, CDR2 SYDVKM. Trimming cost V 5 bases and J 7 bases, with 17 bases left between them. The CDR3 loop is CASSPRRQENEAFF. The CDR3 DNA follows: TGTGCCAGCAGTCCCCGGAGGCAGGAGAATGAAGCTTTCTTT.

The V and J genes are TRBV23-1 and TRBJ2-1; 7 nucleotides align to TRBD1. TRBV23-1 is reported as an ORF; its role is uncertain. CDR3 length: 16 amino acids. V shed 5 bases and J 3 bases; nucleotides not matched to a gene: 10. CDR3 protein: CASSSDRRVFYNEQFF. The CDR3 DNA reads TGCGCCAGCAGTTCGGACAGGAGAGTATTCTACAATGAGCAGTTCTTC.

J is TRBJ1-1 and V is TRBV11-2, with 7 bases matching TRBD1. In germline, CDR1 is SGHAT, CDR2 FQNNGV. The CDR3 covers 14 residues. After removal of 6 bases from V and 3 bases from J, the junction contained 7 bases not matched to a gene. CDR3 DNA: TGTGCCAGCAGACGCTCGACAGGGTACACTGAAGCTTTCTTT. Its translation is CASRRSTGYTEAFF.

The CDR3 region is CASSLEEQGLGEQYF. CDR3 nucleotides: TGCGCCAGCAGCTTAGAGGAACAGGGGCTGGGCGAGCAGTACTTC. The chain has TRBV5-1 and TRBJ2-7; 7 nucleotides match TRBD1. CDR3 length equals 15 residues. V lost 2 bases, J lost 6 bases, and 11 bases stayed unmatched. Germline CDR1 is SGHRS and CDR2 is YFSETQ.

V is TRBV30 and J is TRBJ1-5; TRBD1 is a possible D gene (5 bases). V was clipped by 2 bases and J by 7 bases, with 12 bases between them. Germline-derived CDR1 and CDR2 are GTSNPN and SVGIG (reference sequence). The CDR3 loop spans 13 amino acids. In DNA, the CDR3 is TGTGCCTGGAGTACGGGGGTCGAACAGCCCCAGCATTTT. This gives the protein CAWSTGVEQPQHF. The full variable domain, its missing parts supplied by reference TRBV30 and TRBJ1-5, is SQTIHQWPATLVQPVGSPLSLECTVEGTSNPNLYWYRQAAGRGLQLLFYSVGIGQISSEVPQNLSASRPQDRQFILSSKKLLLSDSGFYLCAWSTGVEQPQHFGDGTRLSIL.

The V gene is TRBV28, the J gene TRBJ1-4; 8 bases are shared with TRBD1. This CDR3 has 13 amino acids. Germline CDR1 is MDHEN and CDR2 is SYDVKM. Trimming took 3 bases from V and 10 from J; bases not matched to a gene: 4. The CDR3 protein is CASSFIGQGKLFF. CDR3 nucleotides: TGTGCCAGCAGTTTTATCGGACAGGGAAAACTGTTTTTT.

This clone was observed once. The genes are TRBV19 and TRBJ1-6, with TRBD1 as a possible D gene (5 bases). Trimming pared 5 bases from V and 9 bases from J, leaving 17 bases between. The CDR3 contains 15 residues. Germline lookup yields CDR1 LNHDA and CDR2 SQIVND (reference sequence). The CDR3 region is CASSPPGGTGSPLHF. CDR3 coding DNA: TGTGCCAGTAGTCCCCCCGGGGGGACGGGTTCACCCCTCCACTTT.